Presented here are 23 T cell receptor beta chains from one specimen sequenced in a study of blood T cells in healthy people across ages. For the second PCR, which ran for roughly 6 to 12 cycles, a sample-barcoded 5' primer and a J-beta primer mix were used. TCRdb recomputed calls from the 5' RACE reads with MiXCR, one row per CDR3 protein. The table shows 1.5 million to 2 million distinct CDR3 sequences, with around 40% occurring only once. Sequenced input: blood. All receptors come from a human donor in good health.

This sequence joins TRBV6-2 or TRBV6-3 and TRBJ1-5; possible D gene TRBD1, 6 bases. V was cut by 3 bases and J by 9 bases, with 9 bases left in between. This CDR3 contains 12 residues. Germline CDR1 is MNHEY and CDR2 is SVGEGT. CDR3 loop: CASSYGGAPQHF. As DNA, the CDR3 is TGTGCCAGCAGTTATGGGGGCGCGCCCCAGCATTTT.

CDR3 in amino acids: CASSLVFYTDTQYF. CDR3 nucleotide sequence: TGTGCCAGCAGCTTAGTCTTCTACACAGATACGCAGTATTTT. The chain is built from TRBV7-9 and TRBJ2-3; D unclear. Germline V gene sequence: CDR1 SEHNR, CDR2 FQNEAQ (reference sequence). CDR3 length: 14 amino acids. The V end lost 1 base, the J end lost 2 bases, and 7 bases lay between the germline ends.

This chain links TRBV7-2 with TRBJ1-5, with 7 bases matching TRBD1. Trimming took 5 bases from V and 3 from J; bases not matched to a gene: 4. In germline, CDR1 is SGHTA, CDR2 FQGNSA. CDR3 size: 14 residues. The CDR3 reads CASSDGQVNQPQHF. The CDR3 DNA reads TGTGCCAGCAGCGATGGACAGGTCAATCAGCCCCAGCATTTT.

The chain is built from TRBV5-1 and TRBJ2-5; D call uncertain. V was shortened by 0 bases and J by 2 bases, with 14 bases between the two germline ends. CDR1 is SGHRS and CDR2 is YFSETQ in the germline V gene. The length of the CDR3 is 16 residues. DNA for the CDR3: TGCGCCAGCAGCTTGGCAAGCTCTGTACAACAAGAGACCCAGTACTTC. Its translation is CASSLASSVQQETQYF. Based on the CDR3 plus reference TRBV5-1 and TRBJ2-5, the full variable domain is KAGVTQTPRYLIKTRGQQVTLSCSPISGHRSVSWYQQTPGQGLQFLFEYFSETQRNKGNFPGRFSGRQFSNSRSEMNVSTLELGDSALYLCASSLASSVQQETQYFGPGTRLLVL.

This clonotype occurred a few times. This chain joins TRBV6-5 and TRBJ2-4, with a possible D match to TRBD2 (5 bases). The length of the CDR3 is 16 residues. Germline V gene lookup returns CDR1 MNHEY and CDR2 SVGAGI. The V and J ends lost 8 bases and 8 bases respectively, with 25 bases between them. The CDR3 sequence: CASGVPGGLGEYIQYF. CDR3 DNA: TGTGCCAGCGGGGTCCCCGGAGGCCTCGGGGAATACATTCAGTACTTC.

This clonotype was recorded at least ten times. V and J are TRBV7-2 and TRBJ1-2; D is unclear. There are 15 residues in the CDR3. CDR1 and CDR2 from the germline V gene are SGHTA and FQGNSA. V was trimmed by 2 bases and J by 0 bases, leaving 10 bases between them. CDR3 in amino acids: CASSLMAGANYGYTF. DNA of the CDR3: TGTGCCAGCAGCTTAATGGCAGGAGCTAACTATGGCTACACCTTC.

The chain uses TRBV2 and TRBJ2-3, with D hard to call. The V end was cut by 4 bases, the J end by 10 bases, with 15 bases between. This CDR3 comprises 13 residues. Germline-derived CDR1 and CDR2 are SNHLY and FYNNEI. CDR3 in DNA: TGTGCCAGCAGTGTGAGCGAAATATATGCGCAGTATTTT. Encoded protein: CASSVSEIYAQYF.

This clonotype was picked up a small number of times. The V and J genes are TRBV12-3 or TRBV12-4 and TRBJ1-2; D call uncertain. The CDR3 has 13 amino acids. The V end was cut by 0 bases, the J end by 7 bases, with 9 bases between. The DNA of the CDR3 is TGTGCCAGCAGTTTAGCTGCTAGGGCTGGCTACACCTTC. Amino acids: CASSLAARAGYTF.

The rearrangement links TRBV20-1 to TRBJ2-7, with D perhaps TRBD1 (8 bases). Germline V CDR1 and CDR2: DFQATT, SNEGSKA (reference sequence). The CDR3 extends over 14 amino acids. V lost 6 bases to trimming and J lost 3 bases, with 18 bases between them. In DNA, the CDR3 is TGCAGTGCAGGACGGACAGGGACTAACTACGAGCAGTACTTC. Translated, it gives CSAGRTGTNYEQYF.

V gene TRBV5-1 combines with J gene TRBJ2-1; maybe TRBD1 (5 bases). Germline V gene sequence: CDR1 SGHRS, CDR2 YFSETQ. There are 16 residues in the CDR3. Trimming took 2 bases from V and 6 from J, leaving 18 bases between them. Here the CDR3 reads CASSLWQGLMFNEQFF. DNA of the CDR3: TGCGCCAGCAGCTTATGGCAGGGTTTAATGTTCAATGAGCAGTTCTTC. Variable domain in full (rest from reference TRBV5-1 and TRBJ2-1): KAGVTQTPRYLIKTRGQQVTLSCSPISGHRSVSWYQQTPGQGLQFLFEYFSETQRNKGNFPGRFSGRQFSNSRSEMNVSTLELGDSALYLCASSLWQGLMFNEQFFGPGTRLTVL.

Comment on this clonotype: A junction end diverges from the germline sequence, so it may reflect a read error. This sequence joins TRBV4-1 and TRBJ1-2; possibly TRBD1 for D (6 bases). The V gene's germline CDR1 is MGHRA and CDR2 YSYEKL. The CDR3 has 17 residues. CDR3 in DNA: TGCGCTAGCAGCCACCGAAGTGCGGGGGCTGGGTACTATGGCTACACCTTC. Amino acids: CASSHRSAGAGYYGYTF.

Only a few counts were recorded for this clonotype. The CDR3 spells CASSHSATYEQYF. CDR3 in DNA: TGTGCCAGCAGCCATTCAGCTACCTACGAGCAGTACTTC. V gene TRBV7-2 combines with J gene TRBJ2-7; D is ambiguous. V was cut by 5 bases and J by 2 bases, with 10 bases left in between. The CDR3 runs 13 residues. Germline CDR1 is SGHTA and CDR2 is FQGNSA.

As regards this clonotype: This may arise from a read error, as a much more abundant clone is one base away. This CDR3 reads CSAWGDTEAFF. In DNA form, the CDR3 reads TGCAGTGCGTGGGGGGACACTGAAGCTTTCTTT. The V call is TRBV20-1, the J call TRBJ1-1; TRBD1 might be the D (5 bases). V was shortened by 6 bases and J by 3 bases, with 8 bases between the two germline ends. Germline CDR1 DFQATT, CDR2 SNEGSKA (reference sequence). This CDR3 contains 11 residues.

The V gene is TRBV29-1, the J gene TRBJ1-5; the match to TRBD1 covers 7 bases. Germline V gives CDR1 SQVTM, CDR2 ANQGSEA. With 7 bases clipped from V and 2 bases from J, the junction kept 11 bases outside the gene matches. The CDR3 loop spans 15 amino acids. This CDR3 reads CSATPAGGGNQPQHF. In DNA form, the CDR3 reads TGCAGCGCGACACCGGCAGGGGGAGGCAATCAGCCCCAGCATTTT. Based on the CDR3 plus reference TRBV29-1 and TRBJ1-5, the full variable domain is SAVISQKPSRDICQRGTSLTIQCQVDSQVTMMFWYRQQPGQSLTLIATANQGSEATYESGFVIDKFPISRPNLTFSTLTVSNMSPEDSSIYLCSATPAGGGNQPQHFGDGTRLSIL.

In this sample, this clonotype turned up many times. The chain employs TRBV7-3 and TRBJ2-3, with TRBD2 as a possible D gene (6 bases). There are 15 residues in the CDR3. The germline V gene encodes CDR1 SGHTA and CDR2 FQGTGA. V dropped 2 bases and J dropped 0 bases, with 9 bases sitting between them. CDR3 sequence: CASSLYGTSTDTQYF. The CDR3 DNA reads TGTGCCAGCAGCTTATATGGGACTAGCACAGATACGCAGTATTTT.

The chain's CDR3 is CASSLGAYSGNTIYF. The CDR3 nucleotides read TGCGCCAGCAGCTTGGGGGCCTACTCTGGAAACACCATATATTTT. V gene TRBV5-1 combines with J gene TRBJ1-3; D gene ambiguous. Germline CDR1 and CDR2: SGHRS and YFSETQ. V was clipped by 0 bases and J by 0 bases, with 7 bases between them. This CDR3 has 15 amino acids.

This clonotype was seen only a few times. The V and J genes are TRBV12-3 or TRBV12-4 and TRBJ2-7, with D perhaps assigned TRBD1 or TRBD2 (5 bases each). V lost 6 bases to trimming and J lost 2 bases, with 17 bases between them. This CDR3 contains 15 residues. The CDR3 DNA is TGTGCCAGCAGAGTGGGGGTCCGCCTGACCTACGAGCAGTACTTC. Protein sequence: CASRVGVRLTYEQYF.

On this clonotype itself: One end of the junction is discordant with germline, which a read error may explain. V gene TRBV24-1 combines with J gene TRBJ2-3, with TRBD1 as a possible D gene (6 bases). Germline loops: CDR1 KGHDR, CDR2 SFDVKD. CDR3 length: 16 residues. CDR3 in amino acids: CAASDPGHLSTDTQYF. CDR3 nucleotide sequence: TGTGCCGCCAGTGATCCGGGACACCTAAGCACAGATACGCAGTATTTT.

CDR3 nucleotide sequence: TGTGCCAGCAGCTACAGCGGTCGACAGGCTAACTATGGCTACACCTTC. The encoded protein is CASSYSGRQANYGYTF. The chain has TRBV11-1 and TRBJ1-2; the D gene is possibly TRBD1 (6 bases). Germline lookup yields CDR1 SGHAT and CDR2 FQDESV (reference sequence). CDR3 length equals 16 residues. The germline V and J ends were trimmed by 4 bases and 0 bases, with 15 bases remaining between them.

In its sample, this clonotype was seen a few times. V is TRBV7-2 and J is TRBJ1-2; perhaps TRBD1 as D (6 bases). Germline CDR1 reads SGHTA; CDR2 reads FQGNSA. The ends were cut back, 5 bases at V and 6 bases at J, with 16 bases in the middle. The CDR3 totals 14 residues. The CDR3, as DNA: TGTGCCAGCAGCCCCCTGGGAGGGGGGAATGGCTACACCTTC. Translated, it gives CASSPLGGGNGYTF.

This clonotype turned up a few times. CDR3 loop: CASSEVPGAMGTEAFF. The CDR3, as DNA: TGTGCCAGCAGTGAAGTCCCGGGGGCGATGGGAACTGAAGCTTTCTTT. The chain combines TRBV6-1 with TRBJ1-1; tentative D call: TRBD1 (6 bases). The V and J ends lost 1 base and 5 bases respectively, with 17 bases between them. CDR1 is MNHNS and CDR2 is SASEGT in the germline V gene. The CDR3 is 16 residues long.

This chain uses TRBV12-3 or TRBV12-4 with TRBJ2-1, with D unresolved. The CDR3 runs to 14 residues. Trimming pared 0 bases from V and 5 bases from J, leaving 8 bases between. The CDR3: CASSLAAGHNEQFF. The CDR3 bases are TGTGCCAGCAGTTTAGCGGCAGGACACAATGAGCAGTTCTTC.

The V call is TRBV12-3 or TRBV12-4, the J call TRBJ2-1; no clear D. The CDR3 has 14 residues. The V and J ends lost 10 bases and 8 bases respectively, with 21 bases between them. The CDR3 protein is CANSRKNGMDEQFF. The CDR3 nucleotides are TGTGCCAACTCTCGAAAGAATGGGATGGATGAGCAGTTCTTC.